One and the same sample provided the 20 T cell receptor beta chains below, sequenced in a study of T cell changes during pregnancy in multiple sclerosis. Using immunoSEQ multiplex PCR, the repertoire was profiled, and TCRdb retains in-frame clones only, with some absent. In the table there are more than 30,000 clones, approximately 86% of which are singletons. The sample in question was CD8+ T cells from peripheral blood mononuclear cells, obtained in the first trimester of pregnancy. These receptors came from a female donor with multiple sclerosis, enrolled in a pregnancy study.

This chain joins TRBV28 and TRBJ2-1, with TRBD2 matching over 12 bases. V dropped 8 bases and J dropped 5; count of bases not matched to a gene: 7. Germline V gene lookup returns CDR1 MDHEN and CDR2 SYDVKM. This CDR3 region has 15 residues. Here the CDR3 DNA reads TGTGCCAGCCACTCGACTAGCGGGGGAGACAATGAGCAGTTCTTC. Amino acids: CASHSTSGGDNEQFF.

V gene TRBV5-5 combines with J gene TRBJ2-5; 13 nucleotides align to TRBD2. Germline trimming cut 6 bases from V and 4 bases from J; bases unmatched to any gene: 15. CDR1 SGHKS and CDR2 YYEKEE come from the germline V gene (reference sequence). CDR3 length: 18 amino acids. The CDR3 nucleotides read TGTGCCAGCAACCTACAGGGACTAGCGGGAAGGTTAGGAGAGACCCAGTACTTC. As protein: CASNLQGLAGRLGETQYF.

The chain has TRBV5-5 and TRBJ1-5; the D gene is possibly TRBD1 (5 bases). V shed 2 bases and J shed 5 bases, with 8 bases lying between them. CDR1 is SGHKS, CDR2 YYEKEE, per germline (reference sequence). The length of the CDR3 is 13 residues. CDR3: CASSLGVDQPQHF. CDR3 DNA sequence: TGTGCCAGCAGCTTAGGGGTAGATCAGCCCCAGCATTTT.

V is TRBV27 and J is TRBJ1-3; D possibly corresponds to TRBD1 (5 bases). Germline CDR1 reads MNHEY; CDR2 reads SMNVEV (reference sequence). The CDR3 is 14 residues long. Trimming took 3 bases from V and 6 from J, leaving 12 bases between them. CDR3 in DNA: TGTGCCAGCAGTTTGGGAGGGGAGGCAAACACCATATATTTT. It translates to CASSLGGEANTIYF.

The sample holds one count of this clone. The chain joins TRBV4-2 to TRBJ2-1; D gene ambiguous. V was trimmed by 0 bases and J by 5 bases, leaving 8 bases between them. Germline values: CDR1 LGHNA, CDR2 YNFKEQ. CDR3 length: 14 amino acids. The CDR3 coding sequence is TGTGCCAGCAGCCAAGATCTGTTTGACAATGAGCAGTTCTTC. Its translation: CASSQDLFDNEQFF.

The V and J genes are TRBV7-2 and TRBJ2-3, with 9 positions matching TRBD2. CDR1 is SGHTA and CDR2 is FQGNSA in the germline V gene. The CDR3 totals 18 residues. V shed 5 bases and J 0 bases; nucleotides not matched to a gene: 12. CDR3 residues: CASSGPWTAGGSTDTQYF. The CDR3 bases are TGTGCCAGCAGCGGGCCGTGGACAGCGGGGGGCAGCACAGATACGCAGTATTTT.

Worth noting for this clone: The same CDR3 is also encoded by other DNA sequences in this sample. The V and J genes are TRBV7-3 and TRBJ1-2; no reliable D call. The germline CDR1 and CDR2 sequences are SGHTA and FQGTGA. The CDR3 extends over 14 amino acids. Trimming shortened V by 5 bases and J by 3 bases, and 13 bases separated the two germline ends. CDR3 in amino acids: CASSPSGQDYGYTF. CDR3 nucleotide sequence: TGTGCCAGCAGCCCTTCTGGGCAAGACTATGGCTACACCTTC.

The CDR3 protein is CASSQGSHSSYEQYF. CDR3 coding DNA: TGTGCCAGCAGCCAGGGCAGCCATTCTTCCTACGAGCAGTACTTC. The chain employs TRBV13 and TRBJ2-7; the D gene is possibly TRBD1 (5 bases). Germline V CDR1 and CDR2: PRHDT, FYEKMQ (reference sequence). Trimming shortened V by 5 bases and J by 1 base, and 15 bases separated the two germline ends. The CDR3 contains 15 residues.

The rearrangement links TRBV27 to TRBJ2-7, with 13 bases identical to TRBD2. The germline V gene encodes CDR1 MNHEY and CDR2 SMNVEV (reference sequence). This CDR3 has 14 amino acids. V shed 8 bases, J shed 2 bases, and the junction held 3 bases outside the gene matches. In DNA form, the CDR3 reads TGTGCCAGCGCACTAGCGGGAGGGCCCTACGAGCAGTACTTC. Its translation is CASALAGGPYEQYF.

V gene TRBV6-5 combines with J gene TRBJ2-7; 8 bases match TRBD1. V lost 5 bases, J lost 6 bases, and 9 bases stayed unmatched. The CDR3 is 14 residues long. Germline V gives CDR1 MNHEY, CDR2 SVGAGI. This CDR3 reads CASSAPGQGAEQYF. DNA of the CDR3: TGTGCCAGCAGTGCCCCTGGACAGGGCGCCGAGCAGTACTTC.

This clone came up a few times. The chain uses TRBV27 and TRBJ2-1; tentative D call: TRBD1 (6 bases). The CDR3 is made up of 15 amino acids. Looked up from germline, CDR1 is MNHEY and CDR2 is SMNVEV (reference sequence). V was clipped by 6 bases and J by 7 bases, with 19 bases between them. The chain's CDR3 is CASSLVVGGSNEQFF. The CDR3 DNA is TGTGCCAGCAGCCTGGTAGTAGGGGGTTCTAATGAGCAGTTCTTC.

This chain links TRBV19 with TRBJ1-2; TRBD1 matches at 7 bases. J was trimmed by 1 base and V by 4 bases; bases with no gene match: 6. Germline CDR1 and CDR2: LNHDA and SQIVND (reference sequence). The CDR3 is 15 residues long. The chain's CDR3 is CASSKPGQLNYGYTF. The DNA of the CDR3 is TGTGCCAGTAGTAAACCGGGACAGCTTAACTATGGCTACACCTTC.

The chain uses TRBV28 and TRBJ1-5; D ambiguous. The CDR3 totals 15 residues. The V gene's germline CDR1 is MDHEN and CDR2 SYDVKM. V shed 7 bases and J shed 4 bases, with 17 bases lying between them. The CDR3 region has the DNA TGTGCCAGCATGGGGTCAGGCGGAGGGAATCAGCCCCAGCATTTT. Amino acids: CASMGSGGGNQPQHF.

Worth noting for this clone: At one end, the junction sequence differs from germline, possibly due to a read error. This chain connects TRBV7-7 to TRBJ2-5, with a tentative D call TRBD2 (6 bases). The length of the CDR3 is 14 residues. Looked up from germline, CDR1 is SSHAT and CDR2 is FNYEAQ (reference sequence). The CDR3 DNA is TGTGCTAGCAGCATGACTAGTCTGGCGGAGACCCAGTACTTC. It translates to CASSMTSLAETQYF. Supplemented by reference TRBV7-7 and TRBJ2-5, the full variable domain reads GAGVSQSPRYKVTKRGQDVTLRCDPISSHATLYWYQQALGQGPEFLTYFNYEAQPDKSGLPSDRFSAERPEGSISTLTIQRTEQRDSAMYRCASSMTSLAETQYFGPGTRLLVL.

CDR3 amino acids: CASSDSGQDEHEQYF. The CDR3, as DNA: TGTGCCAGCAGCGATAGCGGACAGGACGAACACGAGCAGTACTTC. The chain recombines TRBV7-2 with TRBJ2-7, with D maybe TRBD1 (7 bases). The CDR3 loop spans 15 amino acids. Trimming cost V 5 bases and J 5 bases, with 19 bases left between them. Germline values: CDR1 SGHTA, CDR2 FQGNSA.

The sample holds one count of this clone. The chain links TRBV28 to TRBJ1-5, with D unclear. This CDR3 is 14 amino acids long. V lost 3 bases to trimming and J lost 3 bases, with 9 bases between them. Germline V gene sequence: CDR1 MDHEN, CDR2 SYDVKM. The CDR3 DNA sequence: TGTGCCAGCAGTTTGAGGCAGCTCAATCAGCCCCAGCATTTT. Encoded protein: CASSLRQLNQPQHF.

The V gene is TRBV7-9, the J gene TRBJ1-1; weak D call: TRBD1 (5 bases). V lost 6 bases to trimming and J lost 3 bases, with 20 bases between them. The CDR3 spans 16 residues. Germline V gene lookup returns CDR1 SEHNR and CDR2 FQNEAQ (reference sequence). This CDR3 reads CASSAPPPRGDTEAFF. DNA for the CDR3: TGTGCCAGCAGTGCCCCACCGCCCCGGGGGGACACTGAAGCTTTCTTT.

V and J are TRBV7-2 and TRBJ2-5; 8 positions agree with TRBD2. CDR3 length: 17 residues. V gave up 5 bases and J gave up 5 bases; unmatched junction bases: 16. Germline assignment: CDR1 SGHTA and CDR2 FQGNSA. The CDR3 loop is CASSQKGDLAGHETQYF. The CDR3 DNA follows: TGTGCCAGCAGCCAGAAGGGGGACCTAGCGGGTCACGAGACCCAGTACTTC.

The chain uses TRBV10-3 and TRBJ1-2, with a weak D call TRBD1 (5 bases). Trimming took 10 bases from V and 8 from J, leaving 14 bases between them. Germline CDR1 reads ENHRY; CDR2 reads SYGVKD. The CDR3 is 11 residues long. The CDR3 loop is CATQQGVGYTF. As DNA, the CDR3 is TGTGCCACCCAGCAAGGGGTGGGCTACACCTTC.

The genes are TRBV7-9 and TRBJ1-5, with D perhaps matching TRBD1 (6 bases). Germline V gives CDR1 SEHNR, CDR2 FQNEAQ (reference sequence). V dropped 4 bases and J dropped 2 bases, with 15 bases sitting between them. The CDR3 contains 16 residues. CDR3 bases: TGTGCCAGCAGCTCCTCACAGGGATCAGGCAATCAGCCCCAGCATTTT. This gives the protein CASSSSQGSGNQPQHF.